The clone carrying this TCR beta chain was detected a few times. Its antigen is not identified. Template switching with 5'RACE generated the TCR cDNA and added a universal primer site and UMIs. Each CDR3 protein is one row after TCRdb ran MiXCR on the 5' RACE reads. The table lists 450,000 to 600,000 distinct CDR3 sequences, approximately 12% of them singletons. The record originates from a study of T cells after yellow fever vaccination. Study-wide results and limits: FACS-sorted repertoires could harbor abundant contaminating bulk-population clonotypes. Some clonotypes were seen in both the CD4 and the CD8 compartments. These made up a small share and likely arose from convergent recombination. When the response was secondary, it was weaker but reached its peak faster, day 5 versus 15.

The sample consisted of PBMCs, taken on the day of the yellow fever booster vaccination. This clonotype was obtained from a man in his thirties or forties who received the YFV17D yellow fever vaccine.

The CDR3 nucleotides read TGTGCCAGTAGGCCGAGACAGGGTAGGGAGACCCAGTACTTC. Translated: CASRPRQGRETQYF. The chain uses TRBV19 and TRBJ2-5; 7 positions match TRBD1. The CDR3 runs to 14 residues. Germline loops: CDR1 LNHDA, CDR2 SQIVND (reference sequence). Trimming cost V 6 bases and J 5 bases; bases outside gene matches: 9.